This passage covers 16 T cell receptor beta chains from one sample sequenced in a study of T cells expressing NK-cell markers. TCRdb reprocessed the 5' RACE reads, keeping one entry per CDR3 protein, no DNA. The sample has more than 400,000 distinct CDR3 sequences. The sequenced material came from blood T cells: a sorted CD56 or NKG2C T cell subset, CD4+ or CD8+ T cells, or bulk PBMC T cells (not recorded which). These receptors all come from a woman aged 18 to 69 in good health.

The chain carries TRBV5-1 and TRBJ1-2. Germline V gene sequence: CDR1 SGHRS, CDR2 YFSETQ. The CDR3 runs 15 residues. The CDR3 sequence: CASSLRGYKNYAYTF.

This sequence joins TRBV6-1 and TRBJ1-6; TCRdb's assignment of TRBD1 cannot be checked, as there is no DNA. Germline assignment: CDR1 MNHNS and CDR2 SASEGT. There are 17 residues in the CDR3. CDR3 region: CASSARSTGSDNSPLHF.

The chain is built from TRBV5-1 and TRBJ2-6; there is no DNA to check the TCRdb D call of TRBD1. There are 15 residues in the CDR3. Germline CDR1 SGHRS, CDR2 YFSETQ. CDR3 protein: CASSRTGDGANVLTF. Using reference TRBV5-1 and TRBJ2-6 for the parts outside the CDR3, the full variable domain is KAGVTQTPRYLIKTRGQQVTLSCSPISGHRSVSWYQQTPGQGLQFLFEYFSETQRNKGNFPGRFSGRQFSNSRSEMNVSTLELGDSALYLCASSRTGDGANVLTFGAGSRLTVL.

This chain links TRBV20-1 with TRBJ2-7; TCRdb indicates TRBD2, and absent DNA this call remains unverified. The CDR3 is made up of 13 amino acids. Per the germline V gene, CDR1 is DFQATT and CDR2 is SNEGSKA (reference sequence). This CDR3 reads CSANRLVDYEQYF.

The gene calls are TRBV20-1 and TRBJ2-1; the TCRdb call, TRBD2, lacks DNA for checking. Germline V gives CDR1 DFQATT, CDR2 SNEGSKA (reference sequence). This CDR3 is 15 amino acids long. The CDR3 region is CSARDFGREYNEQFF.

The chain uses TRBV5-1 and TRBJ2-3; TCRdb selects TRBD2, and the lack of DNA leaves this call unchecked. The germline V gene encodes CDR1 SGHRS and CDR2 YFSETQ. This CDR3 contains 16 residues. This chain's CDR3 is CASKVRGSWGTDTQYF. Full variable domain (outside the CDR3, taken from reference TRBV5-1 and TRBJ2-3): KAGVTQTPRYLIKTRGQQVTLSCSPISGHRSVSWYQQTPGQGLQFLFEYFSETQRNKGNFPGRFSGRQFSNSRSEMNVSTLELGDSALYLCASKVRGSWGTDTQYFGPGTRLTVL.

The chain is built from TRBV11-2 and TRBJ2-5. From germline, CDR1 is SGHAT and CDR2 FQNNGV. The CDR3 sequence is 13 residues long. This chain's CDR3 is CASRRATQETQYF.

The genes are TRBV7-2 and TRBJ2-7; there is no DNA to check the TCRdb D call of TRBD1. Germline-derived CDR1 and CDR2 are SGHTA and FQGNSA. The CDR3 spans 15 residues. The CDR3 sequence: CASSLELGGTYEQYF.

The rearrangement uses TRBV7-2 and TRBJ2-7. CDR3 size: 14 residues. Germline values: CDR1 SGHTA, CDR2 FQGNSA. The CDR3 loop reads CASSLGAKAYEQYF.

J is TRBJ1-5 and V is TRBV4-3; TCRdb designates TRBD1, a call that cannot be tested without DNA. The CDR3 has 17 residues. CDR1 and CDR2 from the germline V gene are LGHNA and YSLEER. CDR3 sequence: CASSQDWSDSFNQPQHF.

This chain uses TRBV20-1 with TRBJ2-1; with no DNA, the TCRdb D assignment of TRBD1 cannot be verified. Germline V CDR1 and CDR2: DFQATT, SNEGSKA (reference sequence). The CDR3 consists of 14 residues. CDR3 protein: CSASGPLAYNEQFF.

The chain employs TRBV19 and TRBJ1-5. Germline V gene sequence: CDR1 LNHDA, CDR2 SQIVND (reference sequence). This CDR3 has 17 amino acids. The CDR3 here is CASSIDLDWMSNQPQHF.

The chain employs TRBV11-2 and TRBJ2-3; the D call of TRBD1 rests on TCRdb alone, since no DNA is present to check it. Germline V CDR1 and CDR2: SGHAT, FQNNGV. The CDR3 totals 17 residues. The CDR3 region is CASSTTGTWGSVVTQYF.

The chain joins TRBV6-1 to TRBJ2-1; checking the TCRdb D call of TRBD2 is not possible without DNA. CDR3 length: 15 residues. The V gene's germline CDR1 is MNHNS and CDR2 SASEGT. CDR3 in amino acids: CASSTPGLTYNEQFF.

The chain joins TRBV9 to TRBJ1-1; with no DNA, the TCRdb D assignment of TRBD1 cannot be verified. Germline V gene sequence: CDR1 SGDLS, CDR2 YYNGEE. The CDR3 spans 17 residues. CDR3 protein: CASSVGLGTGGNTEAFF.

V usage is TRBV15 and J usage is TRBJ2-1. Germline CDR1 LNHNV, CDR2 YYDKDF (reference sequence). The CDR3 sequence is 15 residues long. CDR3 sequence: CATSNGVSSYNEQFF.